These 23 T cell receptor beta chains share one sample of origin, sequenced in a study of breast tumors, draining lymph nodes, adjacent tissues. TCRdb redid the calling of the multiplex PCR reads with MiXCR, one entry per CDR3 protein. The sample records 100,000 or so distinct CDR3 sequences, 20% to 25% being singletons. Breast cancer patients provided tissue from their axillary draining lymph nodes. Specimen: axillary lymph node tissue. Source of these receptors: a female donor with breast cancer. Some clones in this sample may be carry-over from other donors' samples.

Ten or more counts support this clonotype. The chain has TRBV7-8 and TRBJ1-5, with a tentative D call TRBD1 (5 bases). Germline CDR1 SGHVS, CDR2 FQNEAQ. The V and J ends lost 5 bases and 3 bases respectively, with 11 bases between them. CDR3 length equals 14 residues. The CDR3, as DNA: TGTGCCAGCAGCCCGGGACCGTACAATCAGCCCCAGCATTTT. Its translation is CASSPGPYNQPQHF.

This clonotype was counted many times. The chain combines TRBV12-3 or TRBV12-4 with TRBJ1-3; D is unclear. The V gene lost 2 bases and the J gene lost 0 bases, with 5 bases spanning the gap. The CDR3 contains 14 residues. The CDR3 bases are TGTGCCAGCAGTTTACCCGGCTCTGGAAACACCATATATTTT. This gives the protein CASSLPGSGNTIYF.

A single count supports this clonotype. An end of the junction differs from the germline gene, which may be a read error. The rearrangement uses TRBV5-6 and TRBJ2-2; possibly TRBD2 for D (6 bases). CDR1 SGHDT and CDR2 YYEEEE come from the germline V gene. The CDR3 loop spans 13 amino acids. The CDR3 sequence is CASSFGDTGGLFF. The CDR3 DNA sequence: TGTGCCAGCAGCTTTGGGGATACCGGGGGGCTGTTTTTT.

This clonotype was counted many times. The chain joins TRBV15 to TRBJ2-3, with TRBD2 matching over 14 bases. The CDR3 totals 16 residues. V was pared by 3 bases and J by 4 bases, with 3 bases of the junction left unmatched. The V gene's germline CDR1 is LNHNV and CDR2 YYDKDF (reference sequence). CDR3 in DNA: TGTGCCACCAGCAGCCCGGGACTAGCGGGAGCAGATACGCAGTATTTT. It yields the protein CATSSPGLAGADTQYF.

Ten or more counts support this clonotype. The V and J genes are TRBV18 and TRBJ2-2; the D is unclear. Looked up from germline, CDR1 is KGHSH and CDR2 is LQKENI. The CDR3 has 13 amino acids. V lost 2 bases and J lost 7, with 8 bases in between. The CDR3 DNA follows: TGTGCCAGCTCACCAAACGATAGCGGGGAGCTGTTTTTT. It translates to CASSPNDSGELFF.

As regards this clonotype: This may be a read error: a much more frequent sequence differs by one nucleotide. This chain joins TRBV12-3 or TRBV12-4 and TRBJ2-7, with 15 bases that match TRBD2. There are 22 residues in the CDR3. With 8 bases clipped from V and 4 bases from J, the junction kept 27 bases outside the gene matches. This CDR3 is CASGPGGRHRTSGRVGAYEQYF. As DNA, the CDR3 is TGTGCCAGCGGGCCAGGGGGCCGACATCGGACTAGCGGGAGGGTAGGAGCTTACGAGCAGTACTTC.

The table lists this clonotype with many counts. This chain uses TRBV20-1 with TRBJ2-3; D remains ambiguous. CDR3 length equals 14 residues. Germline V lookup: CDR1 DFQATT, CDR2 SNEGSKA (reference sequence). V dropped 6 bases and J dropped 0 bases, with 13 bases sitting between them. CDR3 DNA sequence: TGCAGTGCGACCCCGGGTATTAGCACAGATACGCAGTATTTT. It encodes CSATPGISTDTQYF.

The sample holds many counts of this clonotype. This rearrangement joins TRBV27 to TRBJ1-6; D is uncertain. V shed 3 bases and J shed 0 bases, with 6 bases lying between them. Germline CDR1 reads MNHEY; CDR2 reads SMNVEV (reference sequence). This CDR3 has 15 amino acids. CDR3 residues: CASSFYSSYNSPLHF. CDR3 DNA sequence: TGTGCCAGCAGTTTTTACAGCTCCTATAATTCACCCCTCCACTTT.

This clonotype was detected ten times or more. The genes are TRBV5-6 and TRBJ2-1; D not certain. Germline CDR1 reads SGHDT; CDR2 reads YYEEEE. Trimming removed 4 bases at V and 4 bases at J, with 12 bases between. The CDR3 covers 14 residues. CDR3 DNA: TGTGCCAGCAGCCACGGGTTGAAATACAATGAGCAGTTCTTC. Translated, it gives CASSHGLKYNEQFF.

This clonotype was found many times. The CDR3 DNA reads as TGCAGTGCTAGAGATCAGGGGGCGGGAGAGACCCAGTACTTC. Translating gives CSARDQGAGETQYF. V usage is TRBV20-1 and J usage is TRBJ2-5; TRBD1 matches 8 bases. Germline CDR1 and CDR2: DFQATT and SNEGSKA (reference sequence). This CDR3 has 14 residues. V dropped 0 bases and J dropped 4; count of bases not matched to a gene: 4.

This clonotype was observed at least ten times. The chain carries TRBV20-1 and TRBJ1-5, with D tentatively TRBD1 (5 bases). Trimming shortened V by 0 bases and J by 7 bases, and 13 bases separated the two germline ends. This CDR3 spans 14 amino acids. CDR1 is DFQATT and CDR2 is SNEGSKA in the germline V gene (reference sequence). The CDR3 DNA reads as TGCAGTGCTAGAGAGGGGGGAGGGAACCAGCCCCAGCATTTT. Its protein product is CSAREGGGNQPQHF.

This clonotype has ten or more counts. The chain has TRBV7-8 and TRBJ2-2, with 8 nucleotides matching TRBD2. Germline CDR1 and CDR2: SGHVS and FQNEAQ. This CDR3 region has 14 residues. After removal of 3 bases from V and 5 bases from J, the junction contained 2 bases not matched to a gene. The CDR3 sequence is CASSFRGRTGELFF. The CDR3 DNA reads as TGTGCCAGCAGCTTCCGCGGGAGGACCGGGGAGCTGTTTTTT. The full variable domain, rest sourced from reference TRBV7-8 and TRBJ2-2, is GAGVSQSPRYKVAKRGQDVALRCDPISGHVSLFWYQQALGQGPEFLTYFQNEAQLDKSGLPSDRFFAERPEGSVSTLKIQRTQQEDSAVYLCASSFRGRTGELFFGEGSRLTVL.

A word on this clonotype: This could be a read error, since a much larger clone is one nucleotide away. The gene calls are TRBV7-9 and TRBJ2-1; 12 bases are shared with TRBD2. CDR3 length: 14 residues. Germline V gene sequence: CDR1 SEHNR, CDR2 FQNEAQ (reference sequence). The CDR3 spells CASSRLAGVGEQLF. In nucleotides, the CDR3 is TGTGCCAGCAGCCGACTAGCGGGAGTTGGTGAGCAGCTCTTC.

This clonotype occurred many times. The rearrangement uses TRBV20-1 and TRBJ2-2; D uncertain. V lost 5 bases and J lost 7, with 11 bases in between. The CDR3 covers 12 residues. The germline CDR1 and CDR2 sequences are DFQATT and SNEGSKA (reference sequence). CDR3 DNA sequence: TGCAGTGCTCGCACCCCTGGCGGGGAGCTGTTTTTT. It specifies CSARTPGGELFF.

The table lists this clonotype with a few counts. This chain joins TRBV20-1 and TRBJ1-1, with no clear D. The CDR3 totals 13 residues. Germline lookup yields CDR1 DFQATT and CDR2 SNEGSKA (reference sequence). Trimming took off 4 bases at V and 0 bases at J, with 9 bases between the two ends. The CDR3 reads CSAIHDVNTEAFF. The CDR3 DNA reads TGCAGTGCTATTCACGACGTGAACACTGAAGCTTTCTTT.

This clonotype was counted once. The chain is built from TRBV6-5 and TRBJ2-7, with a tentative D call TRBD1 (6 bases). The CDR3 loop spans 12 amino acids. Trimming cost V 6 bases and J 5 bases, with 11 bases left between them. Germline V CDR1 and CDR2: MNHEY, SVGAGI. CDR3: CASSQGSHEQYF. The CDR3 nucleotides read TGTGCCAGCAGCCAGGGGTCCCACGAGCAGTACTTC.

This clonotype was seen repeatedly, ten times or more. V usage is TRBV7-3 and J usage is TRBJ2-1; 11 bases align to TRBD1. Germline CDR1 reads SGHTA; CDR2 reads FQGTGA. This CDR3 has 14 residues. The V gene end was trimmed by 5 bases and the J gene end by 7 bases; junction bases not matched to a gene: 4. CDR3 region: CASSPGTGGNEQFF. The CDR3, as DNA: TGTGCCAGCAGCCCCGGGACAGGGGGGAATGAGCAGTTCTTC.

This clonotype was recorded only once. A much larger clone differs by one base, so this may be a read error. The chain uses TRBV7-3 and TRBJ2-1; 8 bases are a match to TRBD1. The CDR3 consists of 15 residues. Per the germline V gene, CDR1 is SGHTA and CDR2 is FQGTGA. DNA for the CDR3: TGTGCCAGCAGCTCCGACAGGGGAGGTTGGAATGGGCAGTTCTTC. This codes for CASSSDRGGWNGQFF.

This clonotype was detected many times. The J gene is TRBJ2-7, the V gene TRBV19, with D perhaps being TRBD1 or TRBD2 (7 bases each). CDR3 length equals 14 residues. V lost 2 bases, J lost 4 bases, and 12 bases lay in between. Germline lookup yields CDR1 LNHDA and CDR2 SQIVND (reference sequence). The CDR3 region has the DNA TGTGCCAGTAGTATAAGACAGGGAGGGTACGAGCAGTACTTC. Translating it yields CASSIRQGGYEQYF.

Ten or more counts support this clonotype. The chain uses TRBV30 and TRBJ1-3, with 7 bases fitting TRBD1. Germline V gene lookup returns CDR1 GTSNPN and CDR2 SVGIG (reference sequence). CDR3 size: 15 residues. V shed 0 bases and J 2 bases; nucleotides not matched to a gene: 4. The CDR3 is CAWSVGTVAGNTIYF. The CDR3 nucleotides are TGTGCCTGGAGTGTCGGGACAGTGGCTGGAAACACCATATATTTT.

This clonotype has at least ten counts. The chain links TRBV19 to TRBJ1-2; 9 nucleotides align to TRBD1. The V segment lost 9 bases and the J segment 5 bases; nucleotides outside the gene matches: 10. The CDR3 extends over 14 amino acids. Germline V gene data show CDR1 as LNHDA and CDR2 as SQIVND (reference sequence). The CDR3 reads CASRSTGGGYGYTF. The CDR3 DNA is TGTGCCAGCCGATCTACAGGGGGCGGTTATGGCTACACCTTC.

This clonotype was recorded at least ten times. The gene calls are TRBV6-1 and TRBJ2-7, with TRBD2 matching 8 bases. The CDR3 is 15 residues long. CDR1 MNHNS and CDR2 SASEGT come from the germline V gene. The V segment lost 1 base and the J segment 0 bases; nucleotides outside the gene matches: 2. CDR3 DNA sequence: TGTGCCAGCAGTGAAGGACTAGCGAACTCCTACGAGCAGTACTTC. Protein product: CASSEGLANSYEQYF.

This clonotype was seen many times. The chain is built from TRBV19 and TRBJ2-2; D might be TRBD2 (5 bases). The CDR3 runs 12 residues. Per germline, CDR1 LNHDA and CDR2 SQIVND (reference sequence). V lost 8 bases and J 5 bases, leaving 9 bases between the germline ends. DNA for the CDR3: TGTGCCAGTCTGGACTGGACCGGGGAGCTGTTTTTT. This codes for CASLDWTGELFF.